The 27 T cell receptor beta chains listed next were all sequenced from one sample in a study of blood T cells in healthy people across ages. It was with a sample-barcoded 5' primer and a J-beta primer mix that a second PCR of roughly 7 to 11 cycles was run. TCRdb re-derived calls from the 5' RACE reads in MiXCR, one entry per CDR3 protein. The sample includes about 580,000 distinct CDR3 sequences, roughly 48% of them seen just once. The material sequenced was blood. The receptors come from a man aged 80 or over in good health.

The rearrangement uses TRBV6-2 or TRBV6-3 and TRBJ2-1; 10 bases agree with TRBD2. Germline CDR1 reads MNHEY; CDR2 reads SVGEGT. There are 16 residues in the CDR3. After removal of 4 bases from V and 2 bases from J, the junction contained 5 bases not matched to a gene. The CDR3 loop is CASSSFSGGAYNEQFF. The DNA of the CDR3 is TGTGCCAGCAGTTCCTTCAGCGGGGGGGCCTACAATGAGCAGTTCTTC.

The J gene is TRBJ1-1, the V gene TRBV29-1; unclear D gene. Between the trimmed V and J ends, which lost 3 bases and 2 bases, there was a span of 13 bases. There are 14 residues in the CDR3. Germline-derived CDR1 and CDR2 are SQVTM and ANQGSEA. The CDR3 nucleotides are TGCAGCGTTGATGTCGTGCCACGAAACACTGAAGCTTTCTTT. Translation: CSVDVVPRNTEAFF.

This clonotype was counted a few times. This rearrangement joins TRBV15 to TRBJ1-2; a possible D gene is TRBD1 (6 bases). V lost 8 bases, J lost 4 bases, and 14 bases lay in between. Germline values: CDR1 LNHNV, CDR2 YYDKDF (reference sequence). CDR3 length: 13 amino acids. Here the CDR3 DNA reads TGTGCCACCCAACCAGGGGACCTCTATGGCTACACCTTC. Translated, it gives CATQPGDLYGYTF.

The V call is TRBV27, the J call TRBJ1-6, with D perhaps matching TRBD1 (6 bases). Trimming cost V 8 bases and J 8 bases, with 19 bases left between them. CDR1 and CDR2 (germline): MNHEY, SMNVEV (reference sequence). CDR3 length: 15 amino acids. The CDR3 sequence: CASGGLGEIHSPLHF. DNA for the CDR3: TGTGCCAGCGGGGGGCTTGGGGAGATCCATTCACCCCTCCACTTT.

This clonotype was picked up a small number of times. The rearrangement joins TRBV20-1 to TRBJ1-2; TRBD1 might be the D (6 bases). The V end lost 0 bases, the J end lost 5 bases, and 10 bases lay between the germline ends. This CDR3 spans 13 amino acids. CDR1 is DFQATT and CDR2 is SNEGSKA in the germline V gene (reference sequence). The CDR3 reads CSARDPGAYGYTF. The DNA for the CDR3 is TGCAGTGCTAGAGATCCGGGGGCGTATGGCTACACCTTC.

This clonotype was observed once. The junction departs from the called germline gene at one end, perhaps through a read error. The chain carries TRBV10-3 and TRBJ2-1; perhaps TRBD1 as D (5 bases). Germline CDR1 reads ENHRY; CDR2 reads SYGVKD. This CDR3 is built from 13 residues. The CDR3, as DNA: TGTGTCATCTCCCAGGGCCGAGATATTGAGCAGTTCTTC. Translating it yields CVISQGRDIEQFF.

The chain carries TRBV20-1 and TRBJ1-2; D possibly corresponds to TRBD1 (6 bases). Germline lookup yields CDR1 DFQATT and CDR2 SNEGSKA (reference sequence). The CDR3 totals 14 residues. The V end lost 6 bases, the J end lost 2 bases, and 16 bases lay between the germline ends. The CDR3 reads CSAPVGGLNYGYTF. The DNA for the CDR3 is TGCAGTGCCCCGGTGGGGGGGCTCAACTATGGCTACACCTTC.

This chain joins TRBV20-1 and TRBJ2-5; weak D call: TRBD2 (5 bases). Deletions cut 3 bases from V and 0 bases from J, with 23 bases between. There are 18 residues in the CDR3. Germline V gives CDR1 DFQATT, CDR2 SNEGSKA (reference sequence). The CDR3 DNA follows: TGCAGTGCTAGCTTGAATCGGGTGTCGTACGGGAACCAAGAGACCCAGTACTTC. This sequence encodes CSASLNRVSYGNQETQYF.

The J gene is TRBJ2-3, the V gene TRBV20-1; 9 bases align to TRBD2. The CDR3 is made up of 17 amino acids. The V segment lost 0 bases and the J segment 5 bases; nucleotides outside the gene matches: 12. Germline V gene lookup returns CDR1 DFQATT and CDR2 SNEGSKA (reference sequence). The CDR3 bases are TGCAGTGCTAGAGATTGGTCGCGGCGGGGGGGCGTAGATACGCAGTATTTT. Its translation: CSARDWSRRGGVDTQYF.

This chain joins TRBV20-1 and TRBJ2-7; 8 positions match TRBD1. CDR3 length: 15 amino acids. The V gene end was trimmed by 6 bases and the J gene end by 7 bases; junction bases not matched to a gene: 17. Germline V lookup: CDR1 DFQATT, CDR2 SNEGSKA (reference sequence). Here the CDR3 DNA reads TGCAGTGCCGAGGTGGGCAGGGGGCCTTACAATGAGCAGTACTTC. This gives the protein CSAEVGRGPYNEQYF.

This chain links TRBV10-3 with TRBJ2-1; no firm D call. In germline, CDR1 is ENHRY, CDR2 SYGVKD. V gave up 4 bases and J gave up 5 bases, with 6 bases separating them. The CDR3 is 12 residues long. The CDR3 loop reads CAISGYNNEQFF. CDR3 sequence (DNA): TGTGCCATCAGTGGATATAACAATGAGCAGTTCTTC.

The V gene is TRBV20-1, the J gene TRBJ2-5, with 8 bases lining up with TRBD2. CDR1 and CDR2 (germline): DFQATT, SNEGSKA (reference sequence). Trimming at V came to 0 bases and at J to 5 bases, leaving 11 bases not matched to a gene. The CDR3 sequence is 16 residues long. The CDR3 spells CSARDPKAGVRETQYF. The CDR3 nucleotides are TGCAGTGCTAGAGACCCAAAAGCGGGAGTGAGGGAGACCCAGTACTTC.

V is TRBV29-1 and J is TRBJ1-1; 8 bases are shared with TRBD1. CDR1 is SQVTM and CDR2 is ANQGSEA in the germline V gene. The CDR3 length is 12 residues. Trimming cost V 6 bases and J 5 bases; bases outside gene matches: 5. This chain's CDR3 is CSVGQGRTEAFF. CDR3 nucleotide sequence: TGCAGCGTCGGACAGGGAAGAACTGAAGCTTTCTTT.

Of note for this clonotype: This may stem from a read error, because a much larger clone lies one nucleotide away. The J gene is TRBJ2-4, the V gene TRBV29-1; perhaps TRBD1 as D (6 bases). The J call is doubtful: the DNA matches TRBJ2-7 better. The length of the CDR3 is 13 residues. Germline V gene lookup returns CDR1 SQVTM and CDR2 ANQGSEA. The CDR3 DNA follows: TGCAGCGTTCTACAGGGTAATCGGGCCGAGCAGTACTTC. It translates to CSVLQGNRAEQYF.

This chain joins TRBV3-1 and TRBJ2-3; TRBD2 is a possible D gene (7 bases). Germline V gene sequence: CDR1 LGHDT, CDR2 YNNKEL (reference sequence). The CDR3 sequence is 12 residues long. V shed 6 bases and J shed 6 bases, with 10 bases lying between them. The CDR3 DNA sequence: TGTGCCAGCAGGGGGGGGCCCGATACGCAGTATTTT. This translates into CASRGGPDTQYF.

The CDR3 reads CSASGPVNSPLHF. The CDR3, as DNA: TGCAGTGCTAGTGGGCCAGTAAATTCACCCCTCCACTTT. The gene calls are TRBV20-1 and TRBJ1-6, with D hard to call. The V end lost 3 bases, the J end lost 7 bases, and 10 bases lay between the germline ends. CDR1 and CDR2 from the germline V gene are DFQATT and SNEGSKA (reference sequence). CDR3 length equals 13 residues.

The chain links TRBV9 to TRBJ2-1; a weak D match, TRBD2 (7 bases). Trimming stripped 5 bases from V and 6 bases from J, with 9 bases between. The CDR3 runs to 12 residues. CDR1 and CDR2 (germline): SGDLS, YYNGEE. The CDR3 protein is CASRGGANEQFF. For the CDR3, the DNA is TGTGCCAGCAGGGGGGGGGCCAATGAGCAGTTCTTC.

This clonotype was counted between two and nine times. At one end, the junction sequence differs from germline, possibly due to a read error. The chain couples TRBV6-6 to TRBJ2-1, with TRBD2 matching 11 bases. The germline V gene encodes CDR1 MNHNY and CDR2 SVGAGI (reference sequence). The length of the CDR3 is 17 residues. Written as DNA, the CDR3 is TGCGCCGGCAGTAACCTAGCGGGGGGCCTAGAAAACAATGAGCAGTTCTTC. Protein product: CAGSNLAGGLENNEQFF.

This clonotype came up a few times. This chain uses TRBV7-2 with TRBJ2-5; either TRBD1 or TRBD2 may fit D (5 bases each). Near its end, the DNA agrees better with TRBJ2-7, so the J call may be wrong. Germline loops: CDR1 SGHTA, CDR2 FQGNSA. The CDR3 has 16 residues. The CDR3 region has the DNA TGTGCCAGCAGCCTGATGATGGGGATGGGGGCCTACGAGCAGTACTTC. It specifies CASSLMMGMGAYEQYF.

This clonotype was counted only a few times. The chain recombines TRBV4-3 with TRBJ2-3; a possible D gene is TRBD2 (6 bases). Germline-derived CDR1 and CDR2 are LGHNA and YSLEER. This CDR3 region has 15 residues. Trimming removed 3 bases from V and 1 base from J, with 11 bases in between. The CDR3 nucleotides read TGCGCCAGCAGCCACCGGGCTAGCGGCACAGATACGCAGTATTTT. It specifies CASSHRASGTDTQYF.

This clonotype showed up just a few times. The CDR3 DNA reads TGTGCCAGCAGCGAACTGGGGGTATTAACCTACAATGAGCAGTTCTTC. This codes for CASSELGVLTYNEQFF. The chain has TRBV9 and TRBJ2-1; D possibly matches TRBD1 or TRBD2 (5 bases each). The V gene lost 3 bases and the J gene lost 2 bases, with 15 bases spanning the gap. The CDR3 covers 16 residues. CDR1 is SGDLS and CDR2 is YYNGEE in the germline V gene.

This clonotype was found many times. The chain joins TRBV6-5 to TRBJ2-1; no clear D gene. V was clipped by 8 bases and J by 4 bases, with 12 bases between them. From germline, CDR1 is MNHEY and CDR2 SVGAGI. This CDR3 is built from 13 residues. CDR3 protein: CASGVAPYNEQFF. DNA of the CDR3: TGTGCCAGCGGGGTAGCACCATACAATGAGCAGTTCTTC.

This clonotype was recorded a few times. CDR3 amino acids: CSASQAAGANVLTF. CDR3 DNA: TGCAGTGCATCACAAGCTGCTGGGGCCAACGTCCTGACTTTC. The chain is built from TRBV20-1 and TRBJ2-6; unclear D gene. V dropped 6 bases and J dropped 2 bases, with 11 bases sitting between them. CDR1 and CDR2 (germline): DFQATT, SNEGSKA (reference sequence). This CDR3 is built from 14 residues.

The J gene is TRBJ2-5, the V gene TRBV5-1, with D tentatively TRBD1 (6 bases). Looked up from germline, CDR1 is SGHRS and CDR2 is YFSETQ. V was clipped by 7 bases and J by 5 bases, with 15 bases between them. CDR3 length: 13 residues. CDR3 in DNA: TGCGCCAGCTCCAACAGGGTTTGGGAGACCCAGTACTTC. The encoded protein is CASSNRVWETQYF.

This clonotype was picked up a small number of times. The chain carries TRBV7-9 and TRBJ2-1; D is tentatively TRBD1 or TRBD2 (7 bases each). CDR3 length: 15 amino acids. V lost 2 bases and J 4 bases, leaving 12 bases between the germline ends. The germline gives CDR1 SEHNR, CDR2 FQNEAQ (reference sequence). CDR3 nucleotide sequence: TGTGCCAGCAGCTTACAGGGGGGGACTTACAATGAGCAGTTCTTC. This sequence encodes CASSLQGGTYNEQFF.

The V and J genes are TRBV7-8 and TRBJ2-4; TRBD2 is a possible D gene (6 bases). The end of the DNA aligns better with TRBJ2-7, so the J call may be wrong. The germline V gene has CDR1 SGHVS and CDR2 FQNEAQ. The CDR3 has 15 residues. The CDR3 reads CASSLAGGVSDEQYF. The CDR3, as DNA: TGTGCCAGCAGCTTAGCGGGCGGGGTATCCGACGAGCAGTACTTC.

V is TRBV20-1 and J is TRBJ2-7; D may be TRBD1 (6 bases). The DNA end favors TRBJ2-5, so the J call may be wrong. Germline V gives CDR1 DFQATT, CDR2 SNEGSKA (reference sequence). CDR3 length: 20 residues. The CDR3 nucleotides read TGCAGTGCTAGAGATCACAAGACACAGGGCGACCTCCTCGCAAAAGGGACCCAGTACTTC. Its protein is CSARDHKTQGDLLAKGTQYF.